This TCR beta chain is from a study of vaccination effects on CD4 cells after COVID-19. Turning to the study itself: After expansion with viral peptide pools in the ViraFEST assay, antigen-specific CD4+ T cells were sequenced. Study results and caveats: At late timepoints after vaccination, vaccine- and infection-induced clones shrank markedly. Convalescent patients numbered few in the study; early post-infection timepoints were missing entirely.

This clone has just a few counts. Antigen unknown. Germline CDR1 reads SNHLY; CDR2 reads FYNNEI. The CDR3 totals 13 residues. Deletions cut 7 bases from V and 3 bases from J, with 12 bases between. The repertoire was sequenced with immunoSEQ multiplex PCR; TCRdb's copy has only in-frame clones and lacks some. The sample yields tens of thousands of clones, around 80% seen once. Following 10 days of culture, CD4+ T cells were isolated. The person acquired a PCR-confirmed SARS-CoV-2 infection between March and December 2020. Vaccination of participants consisted of two doses of either the BNT162b2 or mRNA-1273 vaccine. A half-medium replacement with IL-2 medium was carried out on days 3 and 7.

The sample in question was CD4+ T cells from PBMCs cultured without peptide, obtained after COVID-19 vaccination. The V call is TRBV2, the J call TRBJ2-5; a weak D match, TRBD2 (6 bases). This clonotype was obtained from a human donor who had a prior SARS-CoV-2 infection. This CDR3 reads CASNLAAEETQYF. The CDR3 DNA is TGTGCCAGCAACTTAGCGGCCGAAGAGACCCAGTACTTC.